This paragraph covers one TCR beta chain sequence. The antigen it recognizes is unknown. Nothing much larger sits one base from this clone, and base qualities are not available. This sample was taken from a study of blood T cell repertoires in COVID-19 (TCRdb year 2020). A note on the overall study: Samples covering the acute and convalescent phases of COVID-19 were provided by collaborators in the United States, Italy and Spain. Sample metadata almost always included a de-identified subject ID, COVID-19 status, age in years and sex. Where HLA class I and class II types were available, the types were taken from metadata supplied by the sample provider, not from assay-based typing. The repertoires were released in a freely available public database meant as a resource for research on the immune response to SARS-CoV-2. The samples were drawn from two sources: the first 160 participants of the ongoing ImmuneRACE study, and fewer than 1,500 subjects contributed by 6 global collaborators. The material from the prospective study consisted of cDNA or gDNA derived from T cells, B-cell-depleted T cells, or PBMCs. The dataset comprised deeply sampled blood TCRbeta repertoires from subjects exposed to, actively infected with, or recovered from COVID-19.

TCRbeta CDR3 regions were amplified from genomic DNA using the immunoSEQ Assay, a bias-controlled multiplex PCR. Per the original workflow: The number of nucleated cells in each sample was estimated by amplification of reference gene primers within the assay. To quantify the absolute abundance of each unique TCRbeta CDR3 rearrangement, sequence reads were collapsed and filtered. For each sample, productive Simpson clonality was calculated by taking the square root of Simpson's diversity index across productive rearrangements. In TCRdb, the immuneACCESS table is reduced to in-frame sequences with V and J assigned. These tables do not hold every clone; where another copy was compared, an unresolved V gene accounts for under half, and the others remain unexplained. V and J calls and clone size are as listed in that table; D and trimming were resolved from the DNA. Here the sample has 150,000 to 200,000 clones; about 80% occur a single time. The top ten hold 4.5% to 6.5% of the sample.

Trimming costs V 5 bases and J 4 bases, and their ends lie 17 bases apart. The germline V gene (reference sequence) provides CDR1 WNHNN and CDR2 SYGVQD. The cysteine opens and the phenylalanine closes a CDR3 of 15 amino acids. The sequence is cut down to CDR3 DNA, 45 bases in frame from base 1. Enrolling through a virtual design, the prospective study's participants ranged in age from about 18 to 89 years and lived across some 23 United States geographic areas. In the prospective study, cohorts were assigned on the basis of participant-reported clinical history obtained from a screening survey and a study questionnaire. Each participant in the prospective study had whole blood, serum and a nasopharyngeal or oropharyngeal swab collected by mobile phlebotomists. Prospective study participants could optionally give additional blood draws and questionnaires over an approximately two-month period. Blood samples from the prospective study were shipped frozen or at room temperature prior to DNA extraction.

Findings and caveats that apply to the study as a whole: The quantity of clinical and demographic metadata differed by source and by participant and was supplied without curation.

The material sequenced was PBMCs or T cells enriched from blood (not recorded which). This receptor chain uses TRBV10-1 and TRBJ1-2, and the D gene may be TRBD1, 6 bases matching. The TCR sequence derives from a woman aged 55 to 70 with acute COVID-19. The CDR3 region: CASSPGTLSGYGYTF. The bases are TGCGCCAGCAGTCCCGGGACACTCTCAGGCTATGGCTACACCTTC.